The text below deals with one T cell receptor beta chain. Its antigen remains undetermined. Base qualities were left out, and no much larger clone turns up one base away. This entry belongs to a study of blood T cell repertoires in COVID-19 (dated by TCRdb to about 2020). With regard to the full study: Samples covering the acute and convalescent phases of COVID-19 were provided by collaborators in the United States, Italy and Spain. The material from the prospective study consisted of cDNA or gDNA derived from T cells, B-cell-depleted T cells, or PBMCs. HLA class I and class II types, where available, came from metadata supplied by the sample provider rather than from assay-based typing. The repertoires were released in a freely available public database meant as a resource for research on the immune response to SARS-CoV-2. Sample metadata almost always included a de-identified subject ID, COVID-19 status, age in years and sex. Samples came from the ongoing ImmuneRACE study (first 160 participants) plus 1,254 subjects from 6 global collaborators. Subjects who had been exposed to COVID-19, were actively infected with it, or had recovered from it provided the deeply sampled blood TCRbeta repertoires that made up the dataset.

The germline V gene encodes CDR1 LNHDA and CDR2 SQIVND (reference sequence). Between the V and J ends, shortened by 3 bases and 9 bases respectively, the junction contains 12 bases. Reading from cysteine to phenylalanine, the CDR3 counts 14 amino acids. The CDR3 DNA has 42 bases and is translated from base 1. The paper as a whole reports these results and caveats: The amount of clinical and demographic metadata varied by source and participant and was provided uncurated.

Each collaborating institution followed its own protocols to collect whole blood in K2EDTA tubes. For TCRbeta analysis, collaborators shipped samples as frozen whole blood, isolated PBMCs, or DNA extracted from either of those sample types. TCRbeta CDR3 regions were amplified from genomic DNA using the immunoSEQ Assay, a bias-controlled multiplex PCR. The paper's processing steps were these. Within the assay, amplification of reference gene primers was used to estimate how many nucleated cells each sample contained. To quantify the absolute abundance of each unique TCRbeta CDR3 rearrangement, sequence reads were collapsed and filtered. For each sample, productive Simpson clonality was calculated as the square root of Simpson's diversity index across productive rearrangements. Drawn from immuneACCESS, this table holds only the in-frame rearrangements with V and J called that TCRdb kept. Clones are partly lost; checked studies trace under half to an unresolved V gene and leave the rest unexplained. V, J and clone size were drawn from that table, and D and trimming were deduced from the DNA. Across this sample there are 20,000 or so clones, with around 82% seen only once. 2.5% to 4% of the sample is in the top ten clones.

The rearrangement joined TRBV19 to TRBJ1-6; the best D guess is TRBD1, with 5 bases matching. The sample consisted of peripheral blood. The source is a middle-aged man with acute or convalescent COVID-19. The bases are TGTGCCAGTAGTATTGGGGCCGCCCCTTCACCCCTCCACTTT. The encoded protein is CASSIGAAPSPLHF.